The 15 T cell receptor beta chains reported below all come from one sample, sequenced in a study of PD-1 blockade in classical Hodgkin lymphoma. Measured with immunoSEQ multiplex PCR; TCRdb has only the in-frame clones, and not every one. This sample has under 20,000 clones, with around 80% found just once. Time point denoted: cycle 4 day 1 (C4D1), after 5 to 7 weeks of nivolumab. Every patient relapsed after autologous stem cell transplantation, and brentuximab vedotin exposure varied. CD4+ T cells were purified from thawed PBMCs by negative selection. This specimen was CD4+ T cells from blood, taken before the fourth cycle of nivolumab. The receptor set was obtained from a human donor with classical Hodgkin lymphoma.

The chain employs TRBV28 and TRBJ1-6; tentative D call: TRBD1 (6 bases). V lost 6 bases and J lost 6, with 9 bases in between. The germline gives CDR1 MDHEN, CDR2 SYDVKM. This CDR3 region has 13 residues. The CDR3 sequence is CASSLGGNSPLHF. The DNA for the CDR3 is TGTGCCAGCAGCCTAGGGGGTAATTCACCCCTCCACTTT.

This clone was observed a few times. The gene calls are TRBV4-2 and TRBJ2-2; 7 bases match TRBD2. Germline-derived CDR1 and CDR2 are LGHNA and YNFKEQ. V dropped 0 bases and J dropped 2; count of bases not matched to a gene: 6. This CDR3 spans 17 amino acids. CDR3 sequence: CASSQDALAVNTGELFF. CDR3 bases: TGTGCCAGCAGCCAAGATGCCCTAGCGGTAAACACCGGGGAGCTGTTTTTT.

V gene TRBV14 combines with J gene TRBJ1-6, with D hard to call. The CDR3 is 18 amino acids. Germline V gives CDR1 SGHDN, CDR2 FVKESK. Deletions cut 1 base from V and 7 bases from J, with 20 bases between. The CDR3 DNA follows: TGTGCCAGCAGCCAAGTTAAGTCCGGCTATAGGCGCAATTCACCCCTCCACTTT. This codes for CASSQVKSGYRRNSPLHF. The full variable domain, rest sourced from reference TRBV14 and TRBJ1-6, is EAGVTQFPSHSVIEKGQTVTLRCDPISGHDNLYWYRRVMGKEIKFLLHFVKESKQDESGMPNNRFLAERTGGTYSTLKVQPAELEDSGVYFCASSQVKSGYRRNSPLHFGNGTRLTVT.

The CDR3 sequence is CASSRTGGARYNEQFF. The CDR3 DNA reads as TGCGCCAGCAGCCGAACTGGGGGGGCGAGGTACAATGAGCAGTTCTTC. The chain has TRBV5-1 and TRBJ2-1; a weak D match, TRBD2 (7 bases). V shed 4 bases and J shed 4 bases, with 18 bases lying between them. Germline-derived CDR1 and CDR2 are SGHRS and YFSETQ. This CDR3 comprises 16 residues.

Only one count was recorded for this clone. The genes are TRBV11-3 and TRBJ2-5; D not certain. The ends were cut back, 2 bases at V and 4 bases at J, with 11 bases in the middle. Germline values: CDR1 SGHNT, CDR2 YENEEA. CDR3 length: 14 amino acids. CDR3 protein: CASSLTAGAETQYF. CDR3 DNA sequence: TGTGCCAGCAGCTTAACCGCAGGAGCAGAGACCCAGTACTTC.

This chain connects TRBV27 to TRBJ2-7; D might be TRBD2 (5 bases). The CDR3 runs 14 residues. Trimming took off 11 bases at V and 4 bases at J, with 21 bases between the two ends. The germline gives CDR1 MNHEY, CDR2 SMNVEV (reference sequence). CDR3 sequence reads: CADTPGPRVYEQYF. CDR3 nucleotide sequence: TGTGCCGACACCCCCGGGCCGCGGGTTTACGAGCAGTACTTC.

There are a few counts of this clone. The V gene is TRBV6-1, the J gene TRBJ2-7; 9 nucleotides align to TRBD2. Germline-derived CDR1 and CDR2 are MNHNS and SASEGT. V lost 2 bases, J lost 2 bases, and 4 bases stayed unmatched. This CDR3 region has 15 residues. The CDR3 coding sequence is TGTGCCAGCAGTGAATCGCTAGCGGGGCCCTACGAGCAGTACGTC. This codes for CASSESLAGPYEQYV.

The chain joins TRBV5-4 to TRBJ1-5; D is unresolved. Germline lookup yields CDR1 SGHNT and CDR2 YYREEE (reference sequence). The CDR3 spans 14 residues. Trimming left V 1 base short and J 3 bases short, with 8 bases between. CDR3 DNA: TGTGCCAGCAGCTTGCACGGGGTCAATCAGCCCCAGCATTTT. It is translated as CASSLHGVNQPQHF.

The genes are TRBV7-8 and TRBJ1-2, with TRBD1 identical over 8 bases. Germline CDR1 SGHVS, CDR2 FQNEAQ. The V gene end was trimmed by 4 bases and the J gene end by 4 bases; junction bases not matched to a gene: 8. CDR3 length: 15 amino acids. The CDR3 bases are TGTGCCAGCAGCTCGTCACAGGGGGTCGGCTATGGCTACACCTTC. It specifies CASSSSQGVGYGYTF.

This clone occurred a few times. The gene calls are TRBV11-2 and TRBJ2-1; 8 bases align to TRBD2. V was pared by 0 bases and J by 1 base, with 5 bases of the junction left unmatched. This CDR3 has 17 amino acids. CDR1 SGHAT and CDR2 FQNNGV come from the germline V gene. The CDR3 coding sequence is TGTGCCAGCAGCTTAGAGGGAGCTAGCGGGTCCTACAATGAGCAGTTCTTC. Its translation is CASSLEGASGSYNEQFF.

The rearrangement uses TRBV29-1 and TRBJ2-5; the match to TRBD2 covers 7 bases. CDR3 length: 13 residues. Per the germline V gene, CDR1 is SQVTM and CDR2 is ANQGSEA. The junction had 8 bases not matched to a gene; V was cut back by 6 bases and J by 4 bases. The CDR3 nucleotides are TGCAGCGTCGCTAGCGGTATAGTAGAGACCCAGTACTTC. It codes for CSVASGIVETQYF.

V usage is TRBV5-1 and J usage is TRBJ2-5; D remains unclear. The V gene's germline CDR1 is SGHRS and CDR2 YFSETQ. The CDR3 totals 14 residues. V lost 0 bases and J 2 bases, leaving 8 bases between the germline ends. Written as DNA, the CDR3 is TGCGCCAGCAGCTTGGAAGGAGTTCAAGAGACCCAGTACTTC. Translation gives CASSLEGVQETQYF.

The chain uses TRBV7-9 and TRBJ2-6, with D perhaps TRBD2 (5 bases). Germline-derived CDR1 and CDR2 are SEHNR and FQNEAQ (reference sequence). This CDR3 contains 17 residues. Trimming stripped 1 base from V and 2 bases from J, with 12 bases between. The CDR3 protein is CASSLVLGVAGANVLTF. Written as DNA, the CDR3 is TGTGCCAGCAGCTTAGTTCTCGGGGTCGCTGGGGCCAACGTCCTGACTTTC.

CDR3 sequence (DNA): TGTGCCAGCAGCTTAGGGGCAGGGCCCACCGGGGAGCTGTTTTTT. This gives the protein CASSLGAGPTGELFF. The chain recombines TRBV11-3 with TRBJ2-2; possibly TRBD1 for D (5 bases). The CDR3 has 15 residues. CDR1 and CDR2 from the germline V gene are SGHNT and YENEEA. Trimming shortened V by 1 base and J by 4 bases, and 10 bases separated the two germline ends.

This sequence joins TRBV7-2 and TRBJ1-1; 9 nucleotides line up with TRBD1. Per the germline V gene, CDR1 is SGHTA and CDR2 is FQGNSA. Losses at the gene ends were 1 base for V and 4 bases for J; bases not matched to a gene: 7. The CDR3 is 16 residues long. This CDR3 is CASSLGLTGGTTEAFF. The CDR3 DNA reads TGTGCCAGCAGCTTAGGATTGACAGGGGGAACCACTGAAGCTTTCTTT. The full variable domain, rest sourced from reference TRBV7-2 and TRBJ1-1, is GAGVSQSPSNKVTEKGKDVELRCDPISGHTALYWYRQSLGQGLEFLIYFQGNSAPDKSGLPSDRFSAERTGGSVSTLTIQRTQQEDSAVYLCASSLGLTGGTTEAFFGQGTRLTVV.